This TCR beta chain was recorded in a study of OX40 agonist ivuxolimab in advanced cancers. Study in general: Participants averaged approximately 65 years of age (range roughly 23 to 90) and were approximately 81% male.

Produced via immunoSEQ multiplex PCR; TCRdb's table is partial and in-frame only. This table holds 40,000 to 50,000 clones, 80% found once. Per the germline V gene, CDR1 is SNHLY and CDR2 is FYNNEI. The CDR3 consists of 13 residues. V was clipped by 6 bases and J by 4 bases, with 12 bases between them. The sample consisted of CD4+ or CD8+ T cells sorted from blood, taken in a trial of the OX40 agonist ivuxolimab. This clonotype was sampled from an adult with an advanced solid tumor such as melanoma, head and neck, liver or kidney cancer. V and J are TRBV2 and TRBJ1-2; possible D gene TRBD1, 5 bases. The CDR3 loop reads CASRKSGTYGYTF. DNA of the CDR3: TGTGCCAGCAGGAAGTCCGGGACCTATGGCTACACCTTC.